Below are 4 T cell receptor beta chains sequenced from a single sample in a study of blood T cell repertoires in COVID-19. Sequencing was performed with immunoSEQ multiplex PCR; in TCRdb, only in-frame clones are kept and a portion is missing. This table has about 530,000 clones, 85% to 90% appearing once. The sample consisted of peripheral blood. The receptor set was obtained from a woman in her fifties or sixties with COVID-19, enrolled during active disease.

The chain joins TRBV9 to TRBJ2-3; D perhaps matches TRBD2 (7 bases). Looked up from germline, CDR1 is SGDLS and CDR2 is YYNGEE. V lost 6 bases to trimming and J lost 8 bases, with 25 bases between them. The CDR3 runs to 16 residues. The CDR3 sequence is CASTREGGPFPATQYF. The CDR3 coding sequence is TGTGCCAGCACTCGTGAGGGGGGGCCATTCCCAGCTACGCAGTATTTT.

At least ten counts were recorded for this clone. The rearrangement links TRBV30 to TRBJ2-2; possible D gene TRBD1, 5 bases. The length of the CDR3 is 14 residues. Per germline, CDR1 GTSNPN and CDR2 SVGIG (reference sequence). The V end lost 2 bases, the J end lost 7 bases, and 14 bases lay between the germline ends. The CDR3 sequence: CAWSRSGLYGELFF. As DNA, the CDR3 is TGTGCCTGGAGTAGGTCAGGGTTATACGGGGAGCTGTTTTTT.

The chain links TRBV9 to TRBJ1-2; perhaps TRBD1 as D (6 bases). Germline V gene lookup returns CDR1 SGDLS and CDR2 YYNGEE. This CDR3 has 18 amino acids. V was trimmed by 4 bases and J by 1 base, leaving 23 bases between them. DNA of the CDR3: TGTGCCAGCAGCTCACCTACAGGGAGTCCCTCCATTAACTATGGCTACACCTTC. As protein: CASSSPTGSPSINYGYTF.

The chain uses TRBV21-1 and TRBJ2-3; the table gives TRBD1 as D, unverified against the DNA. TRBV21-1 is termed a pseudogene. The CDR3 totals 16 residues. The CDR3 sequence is CASSNYDGTGTDTQYF. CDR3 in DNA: TGTGCCAGCAGCAATTACGATGGGACAGGCACAGATACGCAGTATTTT.